The clone carrying this T cell receptor (beta chain) was observed a few times. Its specificity is not known. Sequencing used immunoSEQ multiplex PCR; TCRdb keeps in-frame clones, though not all of them. Among 130,000 to 150,000 clones, roughly 88% were seen once, and the ten largest hold less than 2%. The data were taken from a study of T cell responses to AZD1222 COVID-19 vaccine. Study-wide points: Vaccine-associated CD4 TCRs spanned spike, dominant at 160-218 and 743-854. Elevations in Spike-specific TCR breadth and depth followed administration of two AZD1222 doses.

This clonotype was sampled from an adult who received the AZD1222 COVID-19 vaccine. Sequenced here: peripheral blood, sampled 28 days after the second AZD1222 dose.

CDR3 protein: CASSPLSNGPYNEQFF. CDR3 in DNA: TGTGCCAGCAGCCCCTTGAGCAATGGCCCCTACAATGAGCAGTTCTTC. The gene calls are TRBV5-5 and TRBJ2-1; D is unresolved. Trimming removed 4 bases at V and 2 bases at J, with 16 bases between. Germline values: CDR1 SGHKS, CDR2 YYEKEE (reference sequence). This CDR3 has 16 residues.